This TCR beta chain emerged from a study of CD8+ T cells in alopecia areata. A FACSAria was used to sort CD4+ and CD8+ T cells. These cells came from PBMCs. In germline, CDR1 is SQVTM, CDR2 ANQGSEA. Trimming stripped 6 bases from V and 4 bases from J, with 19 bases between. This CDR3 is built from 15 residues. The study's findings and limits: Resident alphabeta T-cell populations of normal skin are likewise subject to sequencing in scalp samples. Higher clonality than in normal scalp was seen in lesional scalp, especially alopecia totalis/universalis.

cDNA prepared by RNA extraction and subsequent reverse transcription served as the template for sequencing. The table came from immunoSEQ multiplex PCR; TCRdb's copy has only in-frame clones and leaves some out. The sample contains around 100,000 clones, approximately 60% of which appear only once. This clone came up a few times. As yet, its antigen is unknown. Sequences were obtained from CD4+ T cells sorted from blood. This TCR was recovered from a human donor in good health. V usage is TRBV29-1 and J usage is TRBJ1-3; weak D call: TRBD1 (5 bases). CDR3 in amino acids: CSVSFQGSAGNTIYF. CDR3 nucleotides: TGCAGCGTGTCCTTTCAGGGATCTGCCGGAAACACCATATATTTT.